These 3 T cell receptor beta chains were sequenced from one sample in a study of T cell repertoires in cytomegalovirus infection. TCRdb processed the reads anew with MiXCR; each CDR3 protein has one entry. This table has 150,000 to 200,000 distinct CDR3 sequences, about 15% appearing once. Sequencing was performed on PBMCs. The receptors were gathered from a human donor in good health (CMV status not recorded). Some clones in this sample may be carry-over from other donors' samples.

This clonotype was counted ten times or more. The J gene is TRBJ2-7, the V gene TRBV28, with a weak D call TRBD1 (5 bases). Between the trimmed V and J ends, which lost 6 bases and 3 bases, there was a span of 12 bases. Per the germline V gene, CDR1 is MDHEN and CDR2 is SYDVKM. This CDR3 is built from 13 residues. DNA for the CDR3: TGTGCCAGCAGCCCAGGGTCTCTCTACGAGCAGTACTTC. It specifies CASSPGSLYEQYF.

In its sample, this clonotype was seen a few times. V and J are TRBV6-2 or TRBV6-3 and TRBJ2-7; a weak D match, TRBD2 (6 bases). This CDR3 contains 16 residues. Per germline, CDR1 MNHEY and CDR2 SVGEGT. V lost 4 bases and J 6 bases, leaving 22 bases between the germline ends. The CDR3 sequence is CASSSPTSSPYPEQYF. Here the CDR3 DNA reads TGTGCCAGCAGTTCGCCTACTAGCTCGCCCTATCCCGAGCAGTACTTC.

This clonotype has only a few counts. This chain joins TRBV10-3 and TRBJ2-3, with 9 nucleotides matching TRBD2. Germline CDR1 reads ENHRY; CDR2 reads SYGVKD. J lost 3 bases, V lost 6 bases, and 7 bases had no gene match. This CDR3 has 15 amino acids. In nucleotides, the CDR3 is TGTGCCATCAGCAAGACTAGCGGCATGACAGATACGCAGTATTTT. It codes for CAISKTSGMTDTQYF.